The next 5 T cell receptor beta chains were all read from a single sample in a study of control samples from healthy donors and cancer patients. Using immunoSEQ multiplex PCR, the repertoire was profiled, and TCRdb retains in-frame clones only, with some absent. Of fewer than 70,000 clones in the sample, 94% were seen once. The specimen sequenced was blood. The receptors stem from a man aged 30 to 45 in good health.

V gene TRBV7-6 combines with J gene TRBJ1-5, with TRBD1 as a possible D gene (6 bases). CDR1 is SGHVS and CDR2 is FNYEAQ in the germline V gene. Trimming removed 3 bases from V and 0 bases from J, with 9 bases in between. The CDR3 is 15 amino acids. The CDR3: CASSLDSYSNQPQHF. DNA of the CDR3: TGTGCCAGCAGCTTGGACAGCTATAGCAATCAGCCCCAGCATTTT.

The rearrangement joins TRBV18 to TRBJ2-1, with TRBD2 matching 13 bases. This CDR3 spans 18 amino acids. The trim removed 4 bases at V and 8 bases at J, leaving 14 bases unmatched. CDR1 is KGHSH, CDR2 LQKENI, per germline. The CDR3 protein is CASSLLKLTSGGADEQFF. The CDR3 nucleotides read TGTGCCAGCTCACTACTAAAATTAACTAGCGGGGGGGCCGATGAGCAGTTCTTC.

This chain uses TRBV5-1 with TRBJ1-1; D is unresolved. Germline assignment: CDR1 SGHRS and CDR2 YFSETQ. Trimming took 5 bases from V and 0 from J, leaving 5 bases between them. This CDR3 has 12 residues. CDR3 sequence: CASRAVNTEAFF. CDR3 in DNA: TGCGCCAGCAGGGCTGTGAACACTGAAGCTTTCTTT.

The rearrangement joins TRBV7-2 to TRBJ1-2; D is unclear. The CDR3 totals 11 residues. Trimming removed 5 bases from V and 8 bases from J, with 9 bases in between. Germline lookup yields CDR1 SGHTA and CDR2 FQGNSA. CDR3 amino acids: CASSPTLGYTF. The CDR3, as DNA: TGTGCCAGCAGCCCCACATTGGGCTACACCTTC.

The chain combines TRBV24-1 with TRBJ1-1, with D tentatively TRBD1 (5 bases). CDR3 size: 16 residues. Trimming removed 2 bases at V and 10 bases at J, with 22 bases between. CDR1 KGHDR and CDR2 SFDVKD come from the germline V gene. The CDR3 spells CATSDSSVGAGRSAFF. As DNA, the CDR3 is TGTGCCACCAGTGATTCCTCTGTTGGGGCAGGGAGGTCAGCTTTCTTT.